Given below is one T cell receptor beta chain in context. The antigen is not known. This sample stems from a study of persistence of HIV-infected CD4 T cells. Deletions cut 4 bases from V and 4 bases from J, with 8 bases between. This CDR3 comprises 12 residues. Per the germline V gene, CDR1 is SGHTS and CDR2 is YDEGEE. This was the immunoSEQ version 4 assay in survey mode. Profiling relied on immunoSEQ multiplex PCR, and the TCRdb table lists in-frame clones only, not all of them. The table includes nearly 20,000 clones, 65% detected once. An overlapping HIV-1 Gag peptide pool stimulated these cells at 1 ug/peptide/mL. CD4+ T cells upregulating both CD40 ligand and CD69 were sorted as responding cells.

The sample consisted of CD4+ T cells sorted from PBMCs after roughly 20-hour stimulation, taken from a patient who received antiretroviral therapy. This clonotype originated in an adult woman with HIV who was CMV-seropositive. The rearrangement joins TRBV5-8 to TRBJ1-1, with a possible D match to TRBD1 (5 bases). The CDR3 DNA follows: TGTGCCAGCAGCCGACAGCTCACTGAAGCTTTCTTT. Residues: CASSRQLTEAFF.